The 27 T cell receptor beta chains given below trace back to one sample, sequenced in a study of T cells in severe cutaneous drug reactions. Bulk and single-cell libraries used iRepertoire multiplex PCR with TCR subtype-specific primers. TCRdb reworked the multiplex PCR reads into one entry per CDR3 protein, no DNA. The repertoire table contains 7,000 or so distinct CDR3 sequences. The donors had carbamazepine-induced Stevens-Johnson syndrome or toxic epidermal necrolysis. The specimen was cells from a skin blister. The receptors shown here come from a human donor with toxic epidermal necrolysis, a severe cutaneous drug reaction.

The V gene is TRBV27, the J gene TRBJ2-2. Germline loops: CDR1 MNHEY, CDR2 SMNVEV (reference sequence). This CDR3 contains 13 residues. CDR3 loop: CASSPTLTGELFF.

The chain couples TRBV29-1 to TRBJ2-1; TCRdb's D gene call, TRBD1, goes unchecked for lack of DNA. Germline V lookup: CDR1 SQVTM, CDR2 ANQGSEA. The length of the CDR3 is 14 residues. The CDR3: CSVADKVSFNEQFF.

The chain carries TRBV6-6 and TRBJ2-7; TCRdb proposes TRBD2, but this gene call is untestable without DNA. The length of the CDR3 is 18 residues. From germline, CDR1 is MNHNY and CDR2 SVGAGI (reference sequence). CDR3 sequence reads: CASSPHAPTTLLSYEQYF.

V is TRBV20-1 and J is TRBJ2-1. This CDR3 spans 12 amino acids. The germline CDR1 and CDR2 sequences are DFQATT and SNEGSKA (reference sequence). CDR3 amino acids: CSAGDSVSEQFF.

The V gene is TRBV7-6, the J gene TRBJ2-2. Per the germline V gene, CDR1 is SGHVS and CDR2 is FNYEAQ. This CDR3 spans 11 amino acids. The CDR3 loop reads CAIQYTGELFF.

The chain links TRBV19 to TRBJ2-5. Germline V gene sequence: CDR1 LNHDA, CDR2 SQIVND (reference sequence). This CDR3 has 14 amino acids. The CDR3 loop is CASSRTIGRETQYF.

Frequency places this clonotype as medium-sized. V is TRBV27 and J is TRBJ2-3; the TCRdb D gene call, TRBD2, has no DNA to confirm it. The CDR3 extends over 15 amino acids. Per the germline V gene, CDR1 is MNHEY and CDR2 is SMNVEV (reference sequence). The CDR3 here is CASMGSGGPPDTQYF.

This chain links TRBV28 with TRBJ2-1; the TCRdb D gene call, TRBD2, has no DNA to confirm it. Per the germline V gene, CDR1 is MDHEN and CDR2 is SYDVKM. The CDR3 sequence is 18 residues long. CDR3 region: CASSSPGLAKKSSGEQFF.

J is TRBJ1-4 and V is TRBV6-1; as DNA is missing, the TRBD1 call by TCRdb cannot be tested. CDR1 is MNHNS and CDR2 is SASEGT in the germline V gene. CDR3 length equals 14 residues. The CDR3 region is CASSDRTGNEKLFF.

This clonotype registers medium-sized by frequency. V and J are TRBV7-6 and TRBJ2-3; TCRdb indicates TRBD1, and absent DNA this call remains unverified. Germline loops: CDR1 SGHVS, CDR2 FNYEAQ. The CDR3 sequence is 13 residues long. CDR3 protein: CASSPGQAEAQYF.

The chain joins TRBV11-2 to TRBJ2-5. In germline, CDR1 is SGHAT, CDR2 FQNNGV. The CDR3 is 11 amino acids. The CDR3 region is CASSARETQYF. The full variable domain, with the rest looked up from reference TRBV11-2 and TRBJ2-5, is EAGVAQSPRYKIIEKRQSVAFWCNPISGHATLYWYQQILGQGPKLLIQFQNNGVVDDSQLPKDRFSAERLKGVDSTLKIQPAKLEDSAVYLCASSARETQYFGPGTRLLVL.

The J gene is TRBJ2-7, the V gene TRBV19; TCRdb selects TRBD2, and the lack of DNA leaves this call unchecked. In germline, CDR1 is LNHDA, CDR2 SQIVND (reference sequence). The CDR3 loop spans 15 amino acids. CDR3 residues: CASSRAPGPSYEQYF.

This chain joins TRBV27 and TRBJ1-1; the TRBD1 assignment by TCRdb is unverifiable without DNA. The CDR3 is 13 residues long. Germline-derived CDR1 and CDR2 are MNHEY and SMNVEV (reference sequence). The CDR3: CASAGDMNTEAFF.

The chain links TRBV28 to TRBJ1-6; TCRdb outputs TRBD1, but without DNA this stays unchecked. This CDR3 comprises 13 residues. Germline CDR1 MDHEN, CDR2 SYDVKM. CDR3 sequence reads: CASSWTVTSPLHF.

This chain joins TRBV27 and TRBJ2-7; TCRdb's assignment of TRBD1 cannot be checked, as there is no DNA. Germline V gene sequence: CDR1 MNHEY, CDR2 SMNVEV (reference sequence). This CDR3 has 14 amino acids. The chain's CDR3 is CASSSGQKPYEQYF.

This clonotype is medium-sized by frequency. The chain uses TRBV2 and TRBJ2-1; TCRdb's D gene call, TRBD2, goes unchecked for lack of DNA. Germline V lookup: CDR1 SNHLY, CDR2 FYNNEI. The CDR3 has 16 residues. The CDR3 sequence: CASSKRLASEYNEQFF.

The chain recombines TRBV7-2 with TRBJ1-1; there is no DNA to check the TCRdb D call of TRBD1. This CDR3 contains 13 residues. The germline V gene encodes CDR1 SGHTA and CDR2 FQGNSA. The CDR3: CASSFGRGTEAFF.

The chain recombines TRBV6-1 with TRBJ2-1; TCRdb designates TRBD1, a call that cannot be tested without DNA. Per the germline V gene, CDR1 is MNHNS and CDR2 is SASEGT. The CDR3 contains 12 residues. The CDR3 region is CASSGDRVEQFF.

The chain links TRBV14 to TRBJ1-6; TCRdb calls TRBD1, which cannot be checked without DNA. CDR3 length: 17 residues. The germline V gene encodes CDR1 SGHDN and CDR2 FVKESK. The CDR3 sequence is CASSQDPPTGRISPLHF.

V and J are TRBV10-3 and TRBJ2-1; there is no DNA to check the TCRdb D call of TRBD1. The germline CDR1 and CDR2 sequences are ENHRY and SYGVKD. The CDR3 covers 12 residues. Here the CDR3 reads CAISETGGQQFF.

The chain uses TRBV7-2 and TRBJ2-5; checking the TCRdb D call of TRBD1 is not possible without DNA. Germline V lookup: CDR1 SGHTA, CDR2 FQGNSA. The CDR3 is made up of 13 amino acids. The CDR3 protein is CASSLSGGETQYF.

The rearrangement joins TRBV7-2 to TRBJ2-7; checking the TCRdb D call of TRBD2 is not possible without DNA. The CDR3 sequence is 15 residues long. Germline V gives CDR1 SGHTA, CDR2 FQGNSA. The CDR3 sequence: CASSGRLLSSYEQYF.

V usage is TRBV28 and J usage is TRBJ2-1; TCRdb lists TRBD2, though no DNA is available to test this call. The CDR3 spans 14 residues. Germline CDR1 and CDR2: MDHEN and SYDVKM. CDR3 sequence: CASSSPRLGNEQFF.

The gene calls are TRBV28 and TRBJ2-1; no DNA is available, so the TRBD1 call from TCRdb remains unchecked. The germline CDR1 and CDR2 sequences are MDHEN and SYDVKM. CDR3 length equals 15 residues. The CDR3 loop is CASSSYGGQRNEQFF.

The CDR3: CASSPRTDSLWYEQYF. The rearrangement joins TRBV4-2 to TRBJ2-7; TCRdb picks TRBD1, but there is no DNA to check that call. The length of the CDR3 is 16 residues. CDR1 is LGHNA and CDR2 is YNFKEQ in the germline V gene.

The chain recombines TRBV28 with TRBJ1-4. This CDR3 has 14 amino acids. Germline CDR1 and CDR2: MDHEN and SYDVKM. The CDR3: CASSLVVGNEKLFF.

CDR3 residues: CSASPPTGDTYEQYF. The chain couples TRBV20-1 to TRBJ2-7; TCRdb outputs TRBD1, but without DNA this stays unchecked. Germline CDR1 and CDR2: DFQATT and SNEGSKA (reference sequence). This CDR3 is built from 15 residues.